A single T cell receptor beta chain is shown here with its context. The data belong to a study of control samples from healthy donors and cancer patients. V was shortened by 1 base and J by 3 bases, with 13 bases between the two germline ends. This CDR3 comprises 16 residues. CDR1 is SGHVS, CDR2 FQNEAQ, per germline. The assay was immunoSEQ multiplex PCR, and TCRdb's table has in-frame clones only and misses some. Here the sample spans some 140,000 clones, about 94% being singletons. The sequenced material came from PBMCs. The clonotype comes from a man in his 60s with colorectal cancer. The chain links TRBV7-8 to TRBJ2-1; the D gene is possibly TRBD2 (6 bases). The CDR3: CASSLVGRGGYNEQFF. CDR3 sequence (DNA): TGTGCCAGCAGCTTAGTAGGCCGGGGAGGCTACAATGAGCAGTTCTTC.